Following are 16 T cell receptor beta chains from one sample sequenced in a study of Ad26.COV2.S vaccination and SARS-CoV-2 variants. Indicated treatment: around 19 received Ad26.COV2.S at low or high dose, single or two shots; several received placebo; per-sample allocation not given. Day 63 following the first vaccine or placebo injection was when the samples were taken. Sequencing was performed with immunoSEQ multiplex PCR; in TCRdb, only in-frame clones are kept and a portion is missing. The sample records some 400,000 clones, 70% to 90% being singletons. Sequences were derived from peripheral blood, sampled in a trial of Ad26.COV2.S vaccine versus placebo. The receptor source for this set is a person aged 18-65 years who received the Ad26.COV2.S COVID-19 vaccine or a placebo.

The chain uses TRBV10-3 and TRBJ2-1; 10 bases fit TRBD2. After removal of 8 bases from V and 3 bases from J, the junction contained 7 bases not matched to a gene. The CDR3 contains 15 residues. CDR1 ENHRY and CDR2 SYGVKD come from the germline V gene. Here the CDR3 reads CAIARTSGIYNEQFF. The DNA for the CDR3 is TGTGCCATCGCTAGGACTAGCGGCATCTACAATGAGCAGTTCTTC.

The rearrangement links TRBV6-5 to TRBJ1-1; 10 positions agree with TRBD1. Germline V gene lookup returns CDR1 MNHEY and CDR2 SVGAGI. CDR3 size: 14 residues. With 1 base clipped from V and 8 bases from J, the junction kept 4 bases outside the gene matches. CDR3 bases: TGTGCCAGCAGTTACTTTGCGGGACAGGGGGAAGCTTTCTTT. It translates to CASSYFAGQGEAFF.

The chain links TRBV29-1 to TRBJ1-4, with a tentative D call TRBD1 (5 bases). V lost 6 bases to trimming and J lost 13 bases, with 15 bases between them. The germline CDR1 and CDR2 sequences are SQVTM and ANQGSEA. This CDR3 contains 11 residues. This chain's CDR3 is CSVGEGRVLFF. Here the CDR3 DNA reads TGCAGCGTGGGGGAGGGTCGCGTACTGTTTTTT.

CDR3 sequence: CASSLDGQDQETQYF. The CDR3 nucleotides are TGTGCCAGCAGTTTAGATGGACAGGACCAAGAGACCCAGTACTTC. This rearrangement joins TRBV27 to TRBJ2-5; 7 nucleotides align to TRBD1. The CDR3 totals 15 residues. Germline lookup yields CDR1 MNHEY and CDR2 SMNVEV (reference sequence). Unmatched junction bases numbered 3, after V lost 2 bases and J lost 0 bases.

V is TRBV10-3 and J is TRBJ2-1; TRBD2 matches 7 bases. The CDR3 consists of 15 residues. Germline CDR1 is ENHRY and CDR2 is SYGVKD. With 8 bases clipped from V and 2 bases from J, the junction kept 9 bases outside the gene matches. Here the CDR3 DNA reads TGTGCCATCCAATCCTCTAGCGGCCCCTACAATGAGCAGTTCTTC. Translated, it gives CAIQSSSGPYNEQFF.

Written as DNA, the CDR3 is TGTGCCAGCAGTGAAAACCACATGCTAGTTCATCAGCCCCAGCATTTT. This encodes CASSENHMLVHQPQHF. V usage is TRBV6-1 and J usage is TRBJ1-5, with no clear D. The V end lost 2 bases, the J end lost 5 bases, and 16 bases lay between the germline ends. This CDR3 has 16 residues. Germline values: CDR1 MNHNS, CDR2 SASEGT.

The rearrangement links TRBV7-3 to TRBJ2-1; the match to TRBD2 covers 10 bases. The CDR3 loop spans 14 amino acids. In germline, CDR1 is SGHTA, CDR2 FQGTGA. Unmatched junction bases numbered 6, after V lost 5 bases and J lost 8 bases. The CDR3 nucleotides are TGTGCCAGCAGCGCGCTAGCGGGAGTAGATGAGCAGTTCTTC. Residues: CASSALAGVDEQFF.

This chain links TRBV6-5 with TRBJ1-2; TRBD1 agrees at 8 bases. The junction had 8 bases not matched to a gene; V was cut back by 7 bases and J by 4 bases. Germline CDR1 is MNHEY and CDR2 is SVGAGI. This CDR3 region has 14 residues. The CDR3 loop reads CASMSGQGRYGYTF. CDR3 coding DNA: TGTGCCAGCATGAGCGGACAGGGACGCTATGGCTACACCTTC.

CDR3 region: CASSSLVGRETGELFF. The CDR3 nucleotides read TGTGCCAGCAGTTCCCTGGTCGGGAGAGAGACCGGGGAGCTGTTTTTT. The chain employs TRBV6-5 and TRBJ2-2; possibly TRBD2 for D (6 bases). The CDR3 runs 16 residues. V lost 4 bases to trimming and J lost 5 bases, with 17 bases between them. Germline lookup yields CDR1 MNHEY and CDR2 SVGAGI.

The chain carries TRBV6-1 and TRBJ1-2, with 7 nucleotides matching TRBD1. In germline, CDR1 is MNHNS, CDR2 SASEGT. CDR3 length: 17 amino acids. V lost 2 bases, J lost 0 bases, and 9 bases stayed unmatched. The CDR3 region is CASSEKETGSANYGYTF. In DNA, the CDR3 is TGTGCCAGCAGTGAAAAAGAGACAGGGTCGGCTAACTATGGCTACACCTTC.

The rearrangement uses TRBV2 and TRBJ2-2; unclear D gene. Trimming cost V 4 bases and J 0 bases, with 0 bases left between them. The CDR3 spans 12 residues. Per the germline V gene, CDR1 is SNHLY and CDR2 is FYNNEI. The CDR3 DNA reads as TGTGCCAGCAGTGCGAACACCGGGGAGCTGTTTTTT. Amino acid sequence: CASSANTGELFF.

This clone showed up just once. The gene calls are TRBV7-9 and TRBJ2-7; perhaps D is TRBD1 or TRBD2 (6 bases each). The CDR3 length is 14 residues. Germline CDR1 and CDR2: SEHNR and FQNEAQ (reference sequence). Trimming pared 1 base from V and 3 bases from J, leaving 10 bases between. As DNA, the CDR3 is TGTGCCAGCAGCTTAGAGGGGGGAGGCTACGAGCAGTACTTC. Its protein product is CASSLEGGGYEQYF.

This clone was detected a few times. The chain recombines TRBV7-8 with TRBJ1-4, with D possibly TRBD1 on 5 matching bases. The germline V and J ends were trimmed by 2 bases and 5 bases, with 9 bases remaining between them. Germline-derived CDR1 and CDR2 are SGHVS and FQNEAQ. The CDR3 is 14 amino acids. The CDR3, as DNA: TGTGCCAGCAGCTTACCAGGACACAATGAAAAACTGTTTTTT. This sequence encodes CASSLPGHNEKLFF.

The rearrangement uses TRBV10-3 and TRBJ1-1; D possibly corresponds to TRBD1 (6 bases). This CDR3 spans 14 amino acids. Between the trimmed V and J ends, which lost 4 bases and 1 base, there was a span of 10 bases. Germline V CDR1 and CDR2: ENHRY, SYGVKD. CDR3 sequence: CAISGDTENTEAFF. For the CDR3, the DNA is TGTGCCATCAGTGGGGACACTGAGAACACTGAAGCTTTCTTT.

The rearrangement uses TRBV30 and TRBJ2-2; the D gene is possibly TRBD2 (5 bases). This CDR3 has 14 residues. The V and J ends lost 4 bases and 0 bases respectively, with 9 bases between them. Germline V lookup: CDR1 GTSNPN, CDR2 SVGIG (reference sequence). CDR3 in amino acids: CAWTGSTNTGELFF. In DNA, the CDR3 is TGTGCCTGGACGGGGAGTACGAACACCGGGGAGCTGTTTTTT. The full variable domain, its missing parts supplied by reference TRBV30 and TRBJ2-2, is SQTIHQWPATLVQPVGSPLSLECTVEGTSNPNLYWYRQAAGRGLQLLFYSVGIGQISSEVPQNLSASRPQDRQFILSSKKLLLSDSGFYLCAWTGSTNTGELFFGEGSRLTVL.

V usage is TRBV19 and J usage is TRBJ1-5; D is possibly TRBD1 (5 bases). CDR3 length: 14 amino acids. V lost 2 bases to trimming and J lost 5 bases, with 10 bases between them. Germline CDR1 is LNHDA and CDR2 is SQIVND (reference sequence). The CDR3 here is CASSIFQGDQPQHF. The CDR3 DNA reads as TGTGCCAGTAGTATATTCCAGGGCGATCAGCCCCAGCATTTT.